The 29 T cell receptor beta chains presented below share a single source sample, sequenced in a study of blood T cell repertoires in COVID-19. TCRdb's copy holds only in-frame clones and misses some; the assay was immunoSEQ multiplex PCR. This table has roughly 180,000 clones, around 80% appearing once. The sequencing input was PBMCs or T cells enriched from blood (not recorded which). These TCRs come from a man between 45 and 60 years old who had recovered from COVID-19.

This sequence joins TRBV28 and TRBJ1-4; 7 nucleotides match TRBD1. The CDR3 loop spans 12 amino acids. Losses at the gene ends were 6 bases for V and 7 bases for J; bases not matched to a gene: 2. Germline-derived CDR1 and CDR2 are MDHEN and SYDVKM. The CDR3 sequence is CASRGQIEKLFF. For the CDR3, the DNA is TGTGCCAGCAGGGGACAGATTGAAAAACTGTTTTTT.

The J gene is TRBJ2-7, the V gene TRBV28, with 14 bases matching TRBD2. The CDR3 length is 17 residues. Trimming at V came to 3 bases and at J to 1 base, leaving 5 bases not matched to a gene. Per the germline V gene, CDR1 is MDHEN and CDR2 is SYDVKM. CDR3 sequence: CASSFETSGGASYEQYF. Written as DNA, the CDR3 is TGTGCCAGCAGTTTTGAGACTAGCGGGGGGGCTTCCTACGAGCAGTACTTC.

The chain employs TRBV13 and TRBJ2-3; D is possibly TRBD2 (6 bases). Per germline, CDR1 PRHDT and CDR2 FYEKMQ (reference sequence). V gave up 5 bases and J gave up 0 bases, with 12 bases separating them. This CDR3 has 15 residues. The CDR3 protein is CASSPRGRSTDTQYF. CDR3 bases: TGTGCCAGCAGCCCTCGGGGGAGAAGCACAGATACGCAGTATTTT.

V gene TRBV28 combines with J gene TRBJ1-1; the D gene is possibly TRBD1 (5 bases). The V end lost 5 bases, the J end lost 1 base, and 11 bases lay between the germline ends. CDR1 and CDR2 from the germline V gene are MDHEN and SYDVKM. There are 14 residues in the CDR3. The CDR3 nucleotides are TGTGCCAGCAGTATCTTAACAGGGAACACTGAAGCTTTCTTT. Its translation is CASSILTGNTEAFF.

This rearrangement joins TRBV27 to TRBJ1-6; the D gene is possibly TRBD1 (6 bases). Germline assignment: CDR1 MNHEY and CDR2 SMNVEV (reference sequence). With 3 bases removed from V and 8 bases from J, the gap between germline ends came to 11 bases. This CDR3 contains 14 residues. Written as DNA, the CDR3 is TGTGCCAGCAGTTTTGCGGGGGGCGATTCACCCCTCCACTTT. Protein sequence: CASSFAGGDSPLHF.

This clone showed up just once. The V gene is TRBV6-5, the J gene TRBJ1-1; tentative D call: TRBD1 (6 bases). Trimming shortened V by 5 bases and J by 5 bases, and 15 bases separated the two germline ends. Germline V gives CDR1 MNHEY, CDR2 SVGAGI. This CDR3 has 14 residues. The CDR3 sequence is CASSSPGHLTEAFF. CDR3 nucleotide sequence: TGTGCCAGCAGTAGTCCGGGACACCTTACTGAAGCTTTCTTT.

This rearrangement joins TRBV13 to TRBJ2-1; tentatively, D is TRBD1 (5 bases). Germline lookup yields CDR1 PRHDT and CDR2 FYEKMQ (reference sequence). V was clipped by 5 bases and J by 6 bases, with 11 bases between them. CDR3 length: 13 amino acids. CDR3 protein: CASSGDSSNEQFF. CDR3 nucleotide sequence: TGTGCCAGCAGCGGAGACAGCTCCAATGAGCAGTTCTTC.

V usage is TRBV30 and J usage is TRBJ1-1, with TRBD1 as a possible D gene (5 bases). The germline V and J ends were trimmed by 4 bases and 4 bases, with 19 bases remaining between them. The CDR3 runs to 15 residues. In germline, CDR1 is GTSNPN, CDR2 SVGIG (reference sequence). Written as DNA, the CDR3 is TGTGCCTGGACCACAAACAGACCGGGGGGCACTGAAGCTTTCTTT. It translates to CAWTTNRPGGTEAFF.

Only a few counts were recorded for this clone. The rearrangement joins TRBV28 to TRBJ2-2; TRBD1 matches 7 bases. The CDR3 extends over 20 amino acids. Germline values: CDR1 MDHEN, CDR2 SYDVKM. V dropped 6 bases and J dropped 5; count of bases not matched to a gene: 24. The CDR3 bases are TGTGCCAGCAGCGTAAGACAGGGCCGTAATCCGGCACTCCCAACCGGGGAGCTGTTTTTT. Its translation is CASSVRQGRNPALPTGELFF.

V is TRBV7-2 and J is TRBJ2-3, with 8 bases fitting TRBD2. With V trimmed by 2 bases and J by 2 bases, 9 bases remained unmatched. This CDR3 has 17 residues. Germline V lookup: CDR1 SGHTA, CDR2 FQGNSA. CDR3 amino acids: CASSLRAGAGVTDTQYF. CDR3 DNA sequence: TGTGCCAGCAGCTTAAGGGCGGGAGCGGGGGTCACAGATACGCAGTATTTT.

Only one count was recorded for this clone. The rearrangement uses TRBV4-1 and TRBJ2-5; D perhaps matches TRBD1 (5 bases). V shed 5 bases and J shed 5 bases, with 21 bases lying between them. Germline V gene lookup returns CDR1 MGHRA and CDR2 YSYEKL. The CDR3 is 16 residues long. The CDR3 spells CASSAQPSRGWETQYF. Here the CDR3 DNA reads TGCGCCAGCAGCGCTCAGCCGTCAAGGGGTTGGGAGACCCAGTACTTC.

This clone was found a few times. This chain connects TRBV10-1 to TRBJ1-1; D might be TRBD1 (5 bases). The CDR3 totals 15 residues. The germline CDR1 and CDR2 sequences are WNHNN and SYGVQD (reference sequence). Deletions cut 10 bases from V and 3 bases from J, with 21 bases between. The CDR3 DNA reads as TGCGCCAACCCTAGGAGGGCAGGGTGGGACACTGAAGCTTTCTTT. Protein sequence: CANPRRAGWDTEAFF.

The gene calls are TRBV30 and TRBJ1-1; D is perhaps TRBD1 (6 bases). Trimming pared 3 bases from V and 3 bases from J, leaving 20 bases between. CDR1 is GTSNPN and CDR2 is SVGIG in the germline V gene (reference sequence). The CDR3 runs 16 residues. The CDR3 protein is CAWSSWGGAMDTEAFF. CDR3 nucleotide sequence: TGTGCCTGGAGCTCATGGGGGGGGGCCATGGACACTGAAGCTTTCTTT.

The chain recombines TRBV28 with TRBJ2-2, with D possibly TRBD1 on 6 matching bases. V was clipped by 3 bases and J by 6 bases, with 8 bases between them. The CDR3 is 13 amino acids. The germline V gene has CDR1 MDHEN and CDR2 SYDVKM. This CDR3 reads CASSFRGSGELFF. As DNA, the CDR3 is TGTGCCAGCAGTTTCAGGGGATCCGGGGAGCTGTTTTTT.

The chain recombines TRBV14 with TRBJ2-3; TRBD2 might be the D (5 bases). Deletions cut 4 bases from V and 2 bases from J, with 16 bases between. CDR1 SGHDN and CDR2 FVKESK come from the germline V gene. The CDR3 has 16 amino acids. The DNA for the CDR3 is TGTGCCAGCAGCCCCTTCGGATCTAGCAACACAGATACGCAGTATTTT. Translating it yields CASSPFGSSNTDTQYF.

The chain joins TRBV9 to TRBJ1-5; TRBD1 might be the D (5 bases). Germline V gene sequence: CDR1 SGDLS, CDR2 YYNGEE. Trimming cost V 3 bases and J 3 bases, with 13 bases left between them. CDR3 length: 15 amino acids. CDR3 residues: CASSEFGDSNQPQHF. The DNA for the CDR3 is TGTGCCAGCAGCGAGTTTGGGGACTCCAATCAGCCCCAGCATTTT.

The gene calls are TRBV3-1 (or the pseudogene TRBV3-2) and TRBJ1-2, with a tentative D call TRBD1 (6 bases). Per the germline V gene, CDR1 is LGHDT and CDR2 is YNNKEL (reference sequence). Between the trimmed V and J ends, which lost 0 bases and 7 bases, there was a span of 18 bases. This CDR3 region has 16 residues. CDR3 DNA sequence: TGTGCCAGCAGCCAAGATCCCCAGGGGTCTATTGCTGGCTACACCTTC. Encoded protein: CASSQDPQGSIAGYTF.

This chain joins TRBV10-1 and TRBJ1-6; 8 positions match TRBD1. The CDR3 is 14 amino acids. The junction had 10 bases not matched to a gene; V was cut back by 9 bases and J by 9 bases. CDR1 and CDR2 from the germline V gene are WNHNN and SYGVQD (reference sequence). The CDR3, as DNA: TGCGCCAGTCTAATACAGGGGGTTGGTTCACCCCTCCACTTT. Its translation is CASLIQGVGSPLHF.

This clone came up a few times. The chain has TRBV5-1 and TRBJ1-1; weak D call: TRBD1 (6 bases). CDR3 length equals 16 residues. V lost 4 bases to trimming and J lost 1 base, with 17 bases between them. Germline V CDR1 and CDR2: SGHRS, YFSETQ. The CDR3 region is CASSTGPINKNTEAFF. The CDR3 bases are TGCGCCAGCAGCACAGGGCCCATCAATAAGAACACTGAAGCTTTCTTT. Full variable domain (remainder filled in from reference TRBV5-1 and TRBJ1-1): KAGVTQTPRYLIKTRGQQVTLSCSPISGHRSVSWYQQTPGQGLQFLFEYFSETQRNKGNFPGRFSGRQFSNSRSEMNVSTLELGDSALYLCASSTGPINKNTEAFFGQGTRLTVV.

The CDR3 is CASSLNPGDTQYF. In DNA form, the CDR3 reads TGTGCCAGCAGCTTAAATCCAGGAGATACGCAGTATTTT. The V call is TRBV7-2, the J call TRBJ2-3; D remains unclear. The V end lost 2 bases, the J end lost 5 bases, and 8 bases lay between the germline ends. Germline V CDR1 and CDR2: SGHTA, FQGNSA. This CDR3 has 13 residues.

Comments on this clone: One end of the junction varies from germline; a read error may be responsible. This chain joins TRBV6-5 and TRBJ1-6; D is ambiguous. CDR1 is MNHEY, CDR2 SVGAGI, per germline. This CDR3 is built from 13 residues. DNA for the CDR3: TGTGCCAGCAGGAACTCCAATAATTCACCCCTCCACTTT. It encodes CASRNSNNSPLHF.

This clone has ten or more counts. The rearrangement joins TRBV7-9 to TRBJ1-6, with 9 positions matching TRBD1. V dropped 5 bases and J dropped 14; count of bases not matched to a gene: 10. The CDR3 has 14 residues. Germline assignment: CDR1 SEHNR and CDR2 FQNEAQ (reference sequence). CDR3 amino acids: CASSQDRGPGALHF. CDR3 nucleotide sequence: TGTGCCAGCAGCCAGGACAGGGGCCCTGGGGCCCTCCACTTT.

The chain is built from TRBV3-1 (or the pseudogene TRBV3-2) and TRBJ2-1; 10 bases are a match to TRBD2. The CDR3 has 19 amino acids. CDR1 LGHDT and CDR2 YNNKEL come from the germline V gene (reference sequence). The junction had 12 bases not matched to a gene; V was cut back by 3 bases and J by 1 base. For the CDR3, the DNA is TGTGCCAGCAGCCAGCGAGGGCTAGCGGGAGTGGGTTCCTACAATGAGCAGTTCTTC. It codes for CASSQRGLAGVGSYNEQFF.

This clone was recorded a few times. This sequence joins TRBV5-4 and TRBJ2-7, with 9 positions matching TRBD2. The CDR3 covers 15 residues. Germline V gene data show CDR1 as SGHNT and CDR2 as YYREEE (reference sequence). The J segment lost 2 bases and the V segment lost 5 bases, leaving 8 bases of the junction unmatched. The CDR3 nucleotides read TGTGCCAGCAGTTACGGGACTAGCAGAACCTACGAGCAGTACTTC. This translates into CASSYGTSRTYEQYF.

The rearrangement uses TRBV27 and TRBJ2-2; D gene unclear. The germline V gene has CDR1 MNHEY and CDR2 SMNVEV (reference sequence). CDR3 length: 15 amino acids. V was cut by 0 bases and J by 1 base, with 6 bases left in between. CDR3 in DNA: TGTGCCAGCAGTTTATCGGGCAAGAACACCGGGGAGCTGTTTTTT. Translating gives CASSLSGKNTGELFF.

This clone appeared a single time. The junction and the germline gene differ at one end; a read error may be behind it. The chain carries TRBV11-2 and TRBJ1-1, with D uncertain. Germline V gene data show CDR1 as SGHAT and CDR2 as FQNNGV. CDR3 length equals 12 residues. CDR3: CASSLGGTRESF. CDR3 DNA sequence: TGTGCCAGCAGCTTAGGAGGAACCCGGGAGTCCTTT.

The genes are TRBV7-2 and TRBJ2-5, with 14 bases aligning to TRBD2. The CDR3 totals 17 residues. The V gene's germline CDR1 is SGHTA and CDR2 FQGNSA. Unmatched junction bases numbered 6, after V lost 5 bases and J lost 1 base. In DNA form, the CDR3 reads TGTGCCAGCAGCAAGGGACTAGCGGGAGCGGGCCAAGAGACCCAGTACTTC. As protein: CASSKGLAGAGQETQYF.

This rearrangement joins TRBV11-3 to TRBJ2-2; no clear D. In germline, CDR1 is SGHNT, CDR2 YENEEA. This CDR3 region has 12 residues. Trimming shortened V by 2 bases and J by 6 bases, and 4 bases separated the two germline ends. CDR3 bases: TGTGCCAGCAGCTTACAGGCCGGGGAGCTGTTTTTT. Protein product: CASSLQAGELFF.

The chain couples TRBV5-1 to TRBJ2-7; 8 bases are a match to TRBD2. The CDR3 is 18 amino acids. Germline V gives CDR1 SGHRS, CDR2 YFSETQ. V shed 0 bases and J 2 bases; nucleotides not matched to a gene: 13. CDR3 bases: TGCGCCAGCAGCTTGGGGGCTAGCGGGTCCCCTCTTACCTACGAGCAGTACTTC. It is translated as CASSLGASGSPLTYEQYF.